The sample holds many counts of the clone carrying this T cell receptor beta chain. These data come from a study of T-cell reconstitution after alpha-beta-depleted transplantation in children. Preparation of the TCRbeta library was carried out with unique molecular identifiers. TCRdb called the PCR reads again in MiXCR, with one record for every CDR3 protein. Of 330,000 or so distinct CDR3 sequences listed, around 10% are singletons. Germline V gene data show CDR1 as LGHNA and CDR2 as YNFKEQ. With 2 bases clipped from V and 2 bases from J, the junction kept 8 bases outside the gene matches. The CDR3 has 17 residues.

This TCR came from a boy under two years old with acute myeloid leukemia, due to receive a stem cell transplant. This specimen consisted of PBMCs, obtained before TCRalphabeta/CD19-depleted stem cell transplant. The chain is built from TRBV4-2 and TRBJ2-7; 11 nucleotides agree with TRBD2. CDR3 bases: TGTGCCAGCAGCCAACCTTTTAGCGGGAGGGAGGCCTACGAGCAGTACTTC. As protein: CASSQPFSGREAYEQYF.